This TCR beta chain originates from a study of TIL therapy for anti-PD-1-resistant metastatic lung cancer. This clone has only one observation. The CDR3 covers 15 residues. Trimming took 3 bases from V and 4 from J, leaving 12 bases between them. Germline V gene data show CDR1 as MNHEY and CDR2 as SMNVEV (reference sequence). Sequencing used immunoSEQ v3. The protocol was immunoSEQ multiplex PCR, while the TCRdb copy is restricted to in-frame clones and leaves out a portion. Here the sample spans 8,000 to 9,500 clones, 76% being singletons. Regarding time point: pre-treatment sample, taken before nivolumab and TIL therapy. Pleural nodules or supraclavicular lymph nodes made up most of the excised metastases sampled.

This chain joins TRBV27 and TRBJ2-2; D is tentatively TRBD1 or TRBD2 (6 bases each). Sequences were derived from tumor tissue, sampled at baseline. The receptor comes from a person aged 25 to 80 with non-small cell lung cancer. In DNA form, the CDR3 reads TGTGCCAGCAGTTTTTGGGGGGCCGGCACCGGGGAGCTGTTTTTT. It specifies CASSFWGAGTGELFF.